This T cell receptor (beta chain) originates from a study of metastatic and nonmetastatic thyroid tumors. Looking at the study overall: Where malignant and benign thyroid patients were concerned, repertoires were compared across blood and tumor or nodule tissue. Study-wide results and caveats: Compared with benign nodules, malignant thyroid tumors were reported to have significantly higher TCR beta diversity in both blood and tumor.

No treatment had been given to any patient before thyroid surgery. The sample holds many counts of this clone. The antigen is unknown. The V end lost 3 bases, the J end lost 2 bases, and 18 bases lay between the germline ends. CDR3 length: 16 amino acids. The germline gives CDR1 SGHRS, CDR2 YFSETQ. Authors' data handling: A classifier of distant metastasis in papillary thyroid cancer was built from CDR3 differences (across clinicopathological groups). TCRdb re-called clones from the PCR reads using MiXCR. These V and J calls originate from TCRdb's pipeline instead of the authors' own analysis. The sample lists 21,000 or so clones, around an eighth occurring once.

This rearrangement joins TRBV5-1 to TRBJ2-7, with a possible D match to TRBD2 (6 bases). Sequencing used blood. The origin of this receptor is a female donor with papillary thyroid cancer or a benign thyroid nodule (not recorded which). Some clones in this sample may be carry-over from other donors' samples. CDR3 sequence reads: CASSSPPGLLAYEQYF. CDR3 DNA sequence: TGCGCCAGCAGCTCACCCCCGGGACTCCTCGCCTACGAGCAGTACTTC.